This T cell receptor (beta chain) came from a study of regulatory T cells in long-lasting Graves disease. The V gene end was trimmed by 2 bases and the J gene end by 0 bases; junction bases not matched to a gene: 7. Germline V gives CDR1 SGHTA, CDR2 FQGNSA. This CDR3 region has 17 residues. With iRepertoire HTBI primers and Arm-PCR of CDR3 regions, TCR beta libraries were built. MiXCR, run by TCRdb on the multiplex PCR reads, gives a single entry per CDR3 protein. This table has over 250,000 distinct CDR3 sequences, 22% appearing once. Regarding time point: persistent/refractory GD, antithyroid drugs over 5 years with positive TRAb. Generation of the TCR library employed RNA extracted from PBMCs. All patients originated from an endocrinology department located in Xi'an, China. This clonotype was seen only once.

Sequencing used peripheral blood mononuclear cells (PBMCs), obtained when the disease was refractory, from a patient treated with antithyroid drugs. The chain links TRBV7-2 to TRBJ2-7; 10 positions agree with TRBD2. The TCR was taken from a female donor with Graves disease. The CDR3 DNA is TGTGCCAGCAGCTTATCAGCGGGAGGGTTAGTCTCCTACGAGCAGTACTTC. Translation gives CASSLSAGGLVSYEQYF.